The clone carrying this T cell receptor (beta chain) has just one count. The data derive from a study of blood T cell repertoires in COVID-19. Study summary: The United States, Italy and Spain were the sources of the acute and convalescent COVID-19 samples. Nucleic acid was either cDNA or gDNA, and it came from T cells, B-cell-depleted T cells, or PBMCs.

From germline, CDR1 is SNHLY and CDR2 FYNNEI. J gave up 4 bases and V 1 base, and 13 bases lay outside the gene matches. The CDR3 length is 18 residues. Per the original data handling: Amplification of reference gene primers was used by the study to estimate nucleated cell counts. Sequencing was performed with immunoSEQ multiplex PCR; in TCRdb, only in-frame clones are kept and a portion is missing. The V and J calls and clone size were taken over from that table, and D and trimming were inferred from the DNA. The sample consists of fewer than 90,000 clones, around 88% of them appearing once. The sequencing input was peripheral blood. The TCR comes from a man aged 55 to 69 with acute or convalescent COVID-19. The rearrangement joins TRBV2 to TRBJ2-3, with 8 bases that match TRBD2. CDR3 in DNA: TGTGCCAGCAGTGAAGACGGGATCCCAGCGGGGGACCCAGATACGCAGTATTTT. It is translated as CASSEDGIPAGDPDTQYF.